This T cell receptor beta chain was sequenced for a study of CXCR3-negative and CXCR3-positive naive CD8 T cells. The wider study: Per library, roughly 1.4 +/- 0.3 million reads; roughly 150 million TRB reads overall. The study, taken as a whole, reports: Hydrophobicity was higher for TRB CDR3s found in CXCR3-positive naive cells than in CXCR3-negative naive cells. TRBV-TRBJ usage matched between naive CXCR3-negative and CXCR3-positive cells but not between memory cells.

The V gene's germline CDR1 is SGHVS and CDR2 FQNEAQ. The CDR3 sequence is 14 residues long. UMI-tagged TRB cDNA libraries were built via 5' RACE. TCRdb re-called the 5' RACE reads and catalogs CDR3 proteins one per entry, DNA excluded. The sample table includes more than 75,000 distinct CDR3 sequences. With regard to this clonotype: As yet, its antigen is unknown.

Using triplicate sorts, 300,000 or so cells were collected each time from every CD8+ T cell subset. Naive CD8+ T cells showed CD45RO-CCR7+CD27+CD95-. The source material was naive CXCR3+ CD8+ T cells from blood. The subset denotes: CD45RO-CCR7+CD27+CD95- naive CD8+ T cells expressing CXCR3 (TNR3+). The chain recombines TRBV7-8 with TRBJ2-1. The receptor comes from a human donor in good health. Some clones in this sample may be carry-over from other donors' samples. CDR3 amino acids: CASTIAGTYNEQFF. The full variable domain, rest sourced from reference TRBV7-8 and TRBJ2-1, is GAGVSQSPRYKVAKRGQDVALRCDPISGHVSLFWYQQALGQGPEFLTYFQNEAQLDKSGLPSDRFFAERPEGSVSTLKIQRTQQEDSAVYLCASTIAGTYNEQFFGPGTRLTVL.